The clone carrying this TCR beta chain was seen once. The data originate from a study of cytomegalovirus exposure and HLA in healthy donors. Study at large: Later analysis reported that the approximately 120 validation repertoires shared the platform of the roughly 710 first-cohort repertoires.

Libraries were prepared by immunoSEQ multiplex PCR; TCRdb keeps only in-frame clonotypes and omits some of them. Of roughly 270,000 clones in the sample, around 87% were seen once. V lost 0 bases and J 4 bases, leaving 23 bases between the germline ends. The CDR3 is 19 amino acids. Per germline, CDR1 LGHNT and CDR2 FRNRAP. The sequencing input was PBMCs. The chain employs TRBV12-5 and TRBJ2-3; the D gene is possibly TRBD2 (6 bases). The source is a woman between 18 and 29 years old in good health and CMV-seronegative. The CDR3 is CASGLVRFSGNFEADTQYF. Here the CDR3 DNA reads TGTGCTAGTGGTTTGGTACGGTTTAGCGGAAACTTTGAGGCAGATACGCAGTATTTT.